These 13 T cell receptor beta chains came from one sample sequenced in a study of high-grade serous ovarian cancer treatment subgroups. Tumor samples were taken before definitive surgery or chemotherapy. Profiling relied on immunoSEQ multiplex PCR, and the TCRdb table lists in-frame clones only, not all of them. The table lists several thousand clones, approximately 70% of them singletons. The sample consisted of tumor tissue. Every receptor here comes from a human donor with high-grade serous ovarian cancer.

V and J are TRBV2 and TRBJ2-2; a weak D match, TRBD2 (5 bases). Trimming took 8 bases from V and 4 from J, leaving 14 bases between them. This CDR3 comprises 14 residues. CDR1 and CDR2 from the germline V gene are SNHLY and FYNNEI. As DNA, the CDR3 is TGTGCCAGCGTTGGTCTAGCCCTCACCGGGGAGCTGTTTTTT. Amino acid sequence: CASVGLALTGELFF.

The rearrangement links TRBV5-4 to TRBJ2-2; 11 bases are shared with TRBD2. The CDR3 is 15 amino acids. Germline V lookup: CDR1 SGHNT, CDR2 YYREEE (reference sequence). V lost 3 bases and J lost 10; bases outside the gene matches: 8. The DNA of the CDR3 is TGTGCCAGCAGCTCCGGGACTAGCGGACAAGCGGAGCTGTTTTTT. This encodes CASSSGTSGQAELFF.

In its sample, this clone was seen once. The V gene is TRBV19, the J gene TRBJ1-2; possible D gene TRBD1, 6 bases. CDR3 length: 15 amino acids. Germline-derived CDR1 and CDR2 are LNHDA and SQIVND (reference sequence). The V end lost 7 bases, the J end lost 0 bases, and 15 bases lay between the germline ends. CDR3 DNA sequence: TGTGCCAGTACCAGTTTCGGGACATCTAACTATGGCTACACCTTC. Its translation: CASTSFGTSNYGYTF. The full variable domain, with the rest looked up from reference TRBV19 and TRBJ1-2, is DGGITQSPKYLFRKEGQNVTLSCEQNLNHDAMYWYRQDPGQGLRLIYYSQIVNDFQKGDIAEGYSVSREKKESFPLTVTSAQKNPTAFYLCASTSFGTSNYGYTFGSGTRLTVV.

This clone was found a few times. The chain couples TRBV7-2 to TRBJ2-7; 11 positions agree with TRBD2. The CDR3 totals 14 residues. J gave up 6 bases and V 1 base, and 2 bases lay outside the gene matches. From germline, CDR1 is SGHTA and CDR2 FQGNSA. The CDR3 DNA reads TGTGCCAGCAGCTTAGTACTAGCGGGGGCCGAGCAGTACTTC. Protein sequence: CASSLVLAGAEQYF.

A single count supports this clone. The V and J genes are TRBV4-3 and TRBJ1-2; no firm D call. Germline loops: CDR1 LGHNA, CDR2 YSLEER. The CDR3 contains 14 residues. The V gene lost 4 bases and the J gene lost 4 bases, with 13 bases spanning the gap. As DNA, the CDR3 is TGCGCCAGCAGCCGCGTTTCATCCTCCTATGGCTACACCTTC. Translation gives CASSRVSSSYGYTF.

In its sample, this clone ranks as hyperexpanded. The gene calls are TRBV6-5 and TRBJ2-1, with TRBD1 matching 8 bases. CDR1 is MNHEY, CDR2 SVGAGI, per germline. The CDR3 runs 13 residues. V dropped 6 bases and J dropped 9; count of bases not matched to a gene: 7. The CDR3 nucleotides read TGTGCCAGCAGACATCAGGGGGCCACTGAGCAGTTCTTC. This translates into CASRHQGATEQFF.

The genes are TRBV6-4 and TRBJ2-7, with D maybe TRBD1 (6 bases). Germline V gene sequence: CDR1 MRHNA, CDR2 SNTAGT. The CDR3 has 16 amino acids. Trimming removed 2 bases from V and 5 bases from J, with 19 bases in between. The CDR3 coding sequence is TGTGCCAGCAGTGACCCTCTGGACGAGGGGGACCACGAGCAGTACTTC. Residues: CASSDPLDEGDHEQYF.

In its sample, this clone was seen once. This chain uses TRBV6-9 with TRBJ1-6; no clear D. The length of the CDR3 is 14 residues. The V gene lost 3 bases and the J gene lost 13 bases, with 16 bases spanning the gap. From germline, CDR1 is MNHGY and CDR2 SVAAGI. The CDR3 DNA sequence: TGTGCCAGCAGTTACGAGCCAGCCGGGCTCCCCCTCCACTTT. This encodes CASSYEPAGLPLHF.

The rearrangement links TRBV4-1 to TRBJ2-3; no definite D call. CDR1 and CDR2 (germline): MGHRA, YSYEKL. CDR3 length equals 17 residues. V lost 0 bases, J lost 2 bases, and 15 bases lay in between. CDR3 amino acids: CASSQESGRAFTDTQYF. The DNA for the CDR3 is TGCGCCAGCAGCCAAGAATCTGGTAGGGCTTTCACAGATACGCAGTATTTT.

The genes are TRBV5-1 and TRBJ1-1, with D perhaps TRBD1 (5 bases). CDR3 length: 15 amino acids. V lost 4 bases and J lost 6, with 19 bases in between. From germline, CDR1 is SGHRS and CDR2 YFSETQ. CDR3 sequence reads: CASSPLQGFGAEAFF. As DNA, the CDR3 is TGCGCCAGCAGCCCGCTCCAGGGATTCGGGGCTGAAGCTTTCTTT.

The J gene is TRBJ2-7, the V gene TRBV5-6; D remains ambiguous. The CDR3 length is 15 residues. Germline CDR1 SGHDT, CDR2 YYEEEE. V was pared by 1 base and J by 6 bases, with 17 bases between. The CDR3 region is CASSLLGVFISEQYF. CDR3 bases: TGTGCCAGCAGCTTGCTTGGTGTTTTTATCTCCGAGCAGTACTTC.

The CDR3 here is CASSAISLRGKSTDTQYF. The CDR3 DNA is TGTGCCAGCTCAGCGATTTCCTTGCGGGGGAAGAGCACAGATACGCAGTATTTT. The V and J genes are TRBV18 and TRBJ2-3, with 7 positions matching TRBD2. With 5 bases clipped from V and 0 bases from J, the junction kept 14 bases outside the gene matches. Germline CDR1 KGHSH, CDR2 LQKENI. CDR3 size: 18 residues.

This clone was found once. The rearrangement joins TRBV7-3 to TRBJ2-5; D may be TRBD2 (6 bases). Germline V gene sequence: CDR1 SGHTA, CDR2 FQGTGA. The germline V and J ends were trimmed by 5 bases and 4 bases, with 17 bases remaining between them. The CDR3 loop spans 15 amino acids. CDR3 sequence: CASSLQGLGIETQYF. CDR3 DNA sequence: TGTGCCAGCAGCCTCCAGGGACTGGGTATAGAGACCCAGTACTTC.